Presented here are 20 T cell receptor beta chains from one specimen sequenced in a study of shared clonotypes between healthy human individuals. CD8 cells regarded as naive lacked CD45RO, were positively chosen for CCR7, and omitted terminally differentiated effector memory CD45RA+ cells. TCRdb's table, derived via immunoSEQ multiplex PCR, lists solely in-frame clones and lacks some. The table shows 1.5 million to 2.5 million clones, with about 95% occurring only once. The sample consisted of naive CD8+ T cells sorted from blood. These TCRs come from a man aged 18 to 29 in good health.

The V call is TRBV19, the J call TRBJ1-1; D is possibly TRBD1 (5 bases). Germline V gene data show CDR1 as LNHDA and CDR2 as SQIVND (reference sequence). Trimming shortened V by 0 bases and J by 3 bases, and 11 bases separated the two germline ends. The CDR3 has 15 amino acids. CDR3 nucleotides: TGTGCCAGTAGTATAGATGGACCGGGGGACACTGAAGCTTTCTTT. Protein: CASSIDGPGDTEAFF.

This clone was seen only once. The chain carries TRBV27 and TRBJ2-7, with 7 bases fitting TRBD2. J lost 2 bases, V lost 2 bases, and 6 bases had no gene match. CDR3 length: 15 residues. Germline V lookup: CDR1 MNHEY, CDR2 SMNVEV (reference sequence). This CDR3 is CASSLGGDGTYEQYF. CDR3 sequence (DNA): TGTGCCAGCAGTTTAGGGGGGGATGGCACCTACGAGCAGTACTTC.

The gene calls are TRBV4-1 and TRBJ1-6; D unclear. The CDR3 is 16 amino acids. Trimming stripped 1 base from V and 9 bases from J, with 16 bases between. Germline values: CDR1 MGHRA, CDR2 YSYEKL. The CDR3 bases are TGCGCCAGCAGCCAAGTAGACGGATCCGAAGGTTCACCCCTCCACTTT. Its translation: CASSQVDGSEGSPLHF.

CDR3 DNA: TGTGCCAGCAGAGGGTGGTCTTCGGATTCCTACGAGCAGTACTTC. It is translated as CASRGWSSDSYEQYF. J is TRBJ2-7 and V is TRBV7-2; D not certain. With 6 bases removed from V and 1 base from J, the gap between germline ends came to 16 bases. The CDR3 covers 15 residues. From germline, CDR1 is SGHTA and CDR2 FQGNSA.

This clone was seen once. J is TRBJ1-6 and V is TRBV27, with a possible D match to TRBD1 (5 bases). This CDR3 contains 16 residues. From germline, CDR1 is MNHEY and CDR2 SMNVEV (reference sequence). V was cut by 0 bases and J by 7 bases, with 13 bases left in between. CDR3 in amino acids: CASSLSAGYQNSPLHF. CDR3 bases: TGTGCCAGCAGTTTATCGGCAGGGTACCAGAATTCACCCCTCCACTTT.

CDR3 sequence reads: CASGPGAGYTDTQYF. In DNA form, the CDR3 reads TGTGCCAGCGGCCCGGGGGCGGGGTATACAGATACGCAGTATTTT. The chain uses TRBV7-6 and TRBJ2-3; TRBD1 or TRBD2 may be the D gene (6 bases each). V shed 8 bases and J shed 3 bases, with 18 bases lying between them. The CDR3 covers 15 residues. Germline-derived CDR1 and CDR2 are SGHVS and FNYEAQ.

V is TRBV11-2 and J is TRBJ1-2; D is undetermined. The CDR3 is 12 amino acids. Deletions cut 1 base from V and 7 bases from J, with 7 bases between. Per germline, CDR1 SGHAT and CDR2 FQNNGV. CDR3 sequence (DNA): TGTGCCAGCAGCTTAGGGATCGGTGGCTACACCTTC. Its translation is CASSLGIGGYTF.

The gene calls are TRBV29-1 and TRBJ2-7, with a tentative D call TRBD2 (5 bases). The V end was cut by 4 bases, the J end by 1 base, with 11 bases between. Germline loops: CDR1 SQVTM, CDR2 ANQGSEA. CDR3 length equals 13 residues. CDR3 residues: CSVGLAPSYEQYF. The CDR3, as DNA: TGCAGCGTTGGCCTAGCCCCATCCTACGAGCAGTACTTC.

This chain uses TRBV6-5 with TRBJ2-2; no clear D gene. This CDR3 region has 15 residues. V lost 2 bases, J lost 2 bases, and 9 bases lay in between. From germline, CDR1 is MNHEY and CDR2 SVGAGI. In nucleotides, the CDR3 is TGTGCCAGCAGTTACGCTGCAGCCAACACCGGGGAGCTGTTTTTT. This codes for CASSYAAANTGELFF.

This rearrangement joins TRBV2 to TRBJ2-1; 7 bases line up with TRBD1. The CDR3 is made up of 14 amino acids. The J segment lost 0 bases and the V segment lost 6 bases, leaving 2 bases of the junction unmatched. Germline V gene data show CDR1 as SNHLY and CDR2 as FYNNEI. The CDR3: CASRDRSSYNEQFF. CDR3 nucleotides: TGTGCCAGCAGGGACAGGAGCTCCTACAATGAGCAGTTCTTC.

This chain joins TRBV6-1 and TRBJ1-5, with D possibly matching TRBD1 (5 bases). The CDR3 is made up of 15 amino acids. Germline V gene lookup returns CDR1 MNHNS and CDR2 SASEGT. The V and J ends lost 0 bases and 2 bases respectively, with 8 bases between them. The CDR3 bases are TGTGCCAGCAGTGAAGCTTTAGGGGGCAATCAGCCCCAGCATTTT. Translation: CASSEALGGNQPQHF.

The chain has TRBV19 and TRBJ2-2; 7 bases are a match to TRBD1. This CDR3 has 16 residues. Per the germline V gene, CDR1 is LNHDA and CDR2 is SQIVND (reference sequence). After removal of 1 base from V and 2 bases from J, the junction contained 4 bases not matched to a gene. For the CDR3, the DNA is TGTGCCAGTAGTATAGGAACAGGGGTTAACACCGGGGAGCTGTTTTTT. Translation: CASSIGTGVNTGELFF.

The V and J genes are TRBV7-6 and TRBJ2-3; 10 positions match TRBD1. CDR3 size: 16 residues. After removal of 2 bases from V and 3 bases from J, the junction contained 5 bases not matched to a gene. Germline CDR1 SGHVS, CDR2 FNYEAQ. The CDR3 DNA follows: TGTGCCAGCAGCTTATCCTGGACAGGGGGTACAGATACGCAGTATTTT. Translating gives CASSLSWTGGTDTQYF.

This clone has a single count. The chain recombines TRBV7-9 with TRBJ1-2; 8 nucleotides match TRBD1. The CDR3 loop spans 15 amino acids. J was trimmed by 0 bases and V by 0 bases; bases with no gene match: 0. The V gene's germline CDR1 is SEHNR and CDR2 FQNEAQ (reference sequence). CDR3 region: CASSLAQGANYGYTF. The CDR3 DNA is TGTGCCAGCAGCTTAGCACAGGGGGCTAACTATGGCTACACCTTC.

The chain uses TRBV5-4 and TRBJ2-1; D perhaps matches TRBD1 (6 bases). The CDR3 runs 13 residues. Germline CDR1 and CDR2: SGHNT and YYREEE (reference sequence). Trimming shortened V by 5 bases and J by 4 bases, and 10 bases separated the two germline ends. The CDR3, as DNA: TGTGCCAGCAGGGGGGACAATTACAATGAGCAGTTCTTC. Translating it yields CASRGDNYNEQFF. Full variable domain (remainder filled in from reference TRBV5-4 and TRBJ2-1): ETGVTQSPTHLIKTRGQQVTLRCSSQSGHNTVSWYQQALGQGPQFIFQYYREEENGRGNFPPRFSGLQFPNYSSELNVNALELDDSALYLCASRGDNYNEQFFGPGTRLTVL.

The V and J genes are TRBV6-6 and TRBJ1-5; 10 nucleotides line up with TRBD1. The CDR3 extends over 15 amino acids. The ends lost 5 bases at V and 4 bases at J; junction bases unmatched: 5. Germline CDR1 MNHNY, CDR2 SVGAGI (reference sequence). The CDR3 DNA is TGTGCCAGCAGTAACGGACAGGGGGGAAATCAGCCCCAGCATTTT. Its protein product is CASSNGQGGNQPQHF.

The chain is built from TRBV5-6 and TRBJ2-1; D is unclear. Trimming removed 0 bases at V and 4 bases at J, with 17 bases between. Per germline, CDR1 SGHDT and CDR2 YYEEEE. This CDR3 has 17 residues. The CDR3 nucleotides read TGTGCCAGCAGCTTGGCCGGTGGCCAGGAGCTTTACAATGAGCAGTTCTTC. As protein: CASSLAGGQELYNEQFF.

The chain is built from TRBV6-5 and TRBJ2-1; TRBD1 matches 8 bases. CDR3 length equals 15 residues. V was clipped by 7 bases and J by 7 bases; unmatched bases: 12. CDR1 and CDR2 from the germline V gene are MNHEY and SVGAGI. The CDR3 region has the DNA TGTGCCAGCACTTCCGGGCAGGGGGCGAGAAATGAGCAGTTCTTC. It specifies CASTSGQGARNEQFF.

The chain's CDR3 is CASSQADTQYF. The CDR3 DNA reads as TGCGCCAGCAGCCAAGCAGATACGCAGTATTTT. The genes are TRBV4-1 and TRBJ2-3; D is unclear. CDR1 is MGHRA, CDR2 YSYEKL, per germline. The CDR3 covers 11 residues. V shed 1 base and J shed 4 bases, with 0 bases lying between them.

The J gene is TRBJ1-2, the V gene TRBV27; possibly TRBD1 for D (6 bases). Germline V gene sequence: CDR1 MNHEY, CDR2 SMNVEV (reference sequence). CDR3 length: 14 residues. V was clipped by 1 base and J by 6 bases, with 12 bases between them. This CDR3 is CASSLLAGADGYTF. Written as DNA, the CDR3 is TGTGCCAGCAGTTTATTGGCAGGGGCTGATGGCTACACCTTC.